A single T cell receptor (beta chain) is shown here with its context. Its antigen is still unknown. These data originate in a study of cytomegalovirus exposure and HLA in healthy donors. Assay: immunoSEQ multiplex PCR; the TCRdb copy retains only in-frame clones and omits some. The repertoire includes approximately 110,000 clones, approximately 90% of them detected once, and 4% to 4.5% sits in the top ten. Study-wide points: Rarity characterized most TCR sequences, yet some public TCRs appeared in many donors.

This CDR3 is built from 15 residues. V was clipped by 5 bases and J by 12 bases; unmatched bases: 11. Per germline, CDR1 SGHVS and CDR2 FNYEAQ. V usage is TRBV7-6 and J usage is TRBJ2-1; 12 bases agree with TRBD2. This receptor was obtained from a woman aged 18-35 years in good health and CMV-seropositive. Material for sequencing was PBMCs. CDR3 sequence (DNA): TGTGCCAGCAGCCAAGGGCTAGCGGGAGGGGGTGTGCAGTTCTTC. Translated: CASSQGLAGGGVQFF.